This T cell receptor (beta chain) was obtained from a study of T cell responses to AZD1222 COVID-19 vaccine (dated by TCRdb to the early 2020s). As for the study more broadly: A total of about 230 trial participants underwent TCR sequencing, of whom some 210 received two doses of AZD1222 and some 25 received two doses of the MenACWY control vaccine. Enrollment into the trials was organized by age into subgroups of 18-55, 56-69 and 70-plus years, and those subgroups contained 148, 28 and 57 TCR-sequenced participants, respectively.

The CDR3, cysteine through phenylalanine, is 16 amino acids long. Of all the DNA, just the CDR3 is kept, 48 bases in frame from base 1. The germline ends are 16 bases apart after V is trimmed by 4 bases and J by 1 base. The germline V gene supplies CDR1 MNHNS and CDR2 SASEGT. General conclusions and limits of the study: Reportedly, close to half of the unique spike-specific TCRs recognized epitopes lying outside the regions that are mutated in the B.1.351 and B.1.1.7 variants. In the small 56-69-year group, the increase in depth fell short of significance, most likely because of low power. Because no samples from the day 14 peak response were available, repertoires could be characterized only after the peak T cell response. After two AZD1222 doses, both the breadth and the depth of spike-specific TCRs were significantly higher than at day 0 and than in MenACWY recipients. Conclusions about previously exposed vaccinees are limited because only five to seven AZD1222 recipients were SARS-CoV-2 seropositive at baseline. Most participants were white British and females outnumbered males, and the authors suggested that clonal diversity may have been underestimated. Vaccine-associated CD4 TCRs spanned the whole spike protein, with dominant responses in regions 160-218 and 743-854.

The CDR3 regions of human TCRbeta chains were analyzed by immunosequencing. Processing in the source paper ran as follows. TCRs in the repertoires were matched against a reference library of SARS-CoV-2-specific TCRs that had been generated with the MIRA antigen-specificity platform. Breadth was defined as the fraction of unique TCRs that were SARS-CoV-2-associated. Depth was defined as the fraction of total T cells that were SARS-CoV-2-associated. Using the MIRA data, each spike-specific TCR was assigned both to the spike region to which the TCR was reactive and to a CD4 or CD8 class. Log10-transformed breadth and depth values were compared by one-way ANOVA with Sidak's multiple comparisons tests. TCRdb's version of the immuneACCESS table is confined to in-frame rearrangements and falls short of the full clone set. An unresolved V gene accounts for under half of the shortfall where checked; the remainder is of unknown origin. For V, J and clone size, that table is used; D and trimming come from the DNA. In this sample the table shows approximately 210,000 clones, 90% to 95% of which occur a single time. The leading ten clones occupy 3.4% of the sample.

Of note for this clone: Its antigen specificity is not known. Base qualities were left out, and no much larger clone turns up one base away.

This specimen's time point label, per the study, means: about 28 days (+/-7) after the second vaccine dose. AZD1222 recipients with second doses at about 4 weeks or about 12 weeks were pooled, because spike-specific TCR depth and breadth did not differ between schedules. Vaccinee samples were obtained from the UK trials COV001 and COV002, which included a single-blind randomized controlled phase 2/3 trial of AZD1222 (ChAdOx1 nCoV-19) in healthy adults. For TCRbeta chain sequencing, PBMC samples were collected from trial participants at day 0 and at day 28 after the second dose. Sequencing used peripheral blood, obtained 28 days after the second AZD1222 dose. This TCR was sampled from an adult who received the AZD1222 COVID-19 vaccine. This sequence uses TRBV6-1 and TRBJ1-2; matching of 5 bases hints at TRBD1 as the D gene. The nucleotide sequence reads as follows: TGTGCCAGCAGTGGTCGGAAGACAGACCTTAACTATGGCTACACCTTC. It codes for CASSGRKTDLNYGYTF.